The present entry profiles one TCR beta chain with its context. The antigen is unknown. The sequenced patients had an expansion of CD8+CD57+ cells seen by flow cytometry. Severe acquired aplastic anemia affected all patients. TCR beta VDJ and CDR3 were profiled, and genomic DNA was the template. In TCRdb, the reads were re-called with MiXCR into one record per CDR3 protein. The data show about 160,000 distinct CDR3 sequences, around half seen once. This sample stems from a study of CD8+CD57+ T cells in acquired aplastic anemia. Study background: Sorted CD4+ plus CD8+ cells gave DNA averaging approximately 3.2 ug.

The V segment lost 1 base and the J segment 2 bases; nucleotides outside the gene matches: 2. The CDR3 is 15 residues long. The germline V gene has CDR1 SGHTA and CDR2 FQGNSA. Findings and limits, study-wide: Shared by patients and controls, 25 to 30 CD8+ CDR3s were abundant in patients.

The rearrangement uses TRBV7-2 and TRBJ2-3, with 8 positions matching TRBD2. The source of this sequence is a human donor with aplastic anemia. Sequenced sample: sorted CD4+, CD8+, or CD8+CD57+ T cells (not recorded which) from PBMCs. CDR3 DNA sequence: TGTGCCAGCAGCTTAGTGCGGGGGGTCACAGATACGCAGTATTTT. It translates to CASSLVRGVTDTQYF.